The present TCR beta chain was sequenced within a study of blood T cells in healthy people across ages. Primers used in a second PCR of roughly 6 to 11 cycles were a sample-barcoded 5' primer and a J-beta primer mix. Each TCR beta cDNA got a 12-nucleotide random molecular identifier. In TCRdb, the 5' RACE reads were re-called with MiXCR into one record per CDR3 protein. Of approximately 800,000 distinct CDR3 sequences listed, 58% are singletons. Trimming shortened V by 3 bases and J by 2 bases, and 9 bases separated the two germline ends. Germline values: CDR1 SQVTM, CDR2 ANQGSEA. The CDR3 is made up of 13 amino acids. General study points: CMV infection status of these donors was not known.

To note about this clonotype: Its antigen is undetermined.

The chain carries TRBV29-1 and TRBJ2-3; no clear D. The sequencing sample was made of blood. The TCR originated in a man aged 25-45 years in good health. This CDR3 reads CSVDSSDTDTQYF. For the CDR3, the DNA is TGCAGCGTTGATAGCAGTGACACAGATACGCAGTATTTT.